The clone carrying this T cell receptor (beta chain) has just a few counts. Some clones are missing from TCRdb's copy, which holds only in-frame ones; the method was immunoSEQ multiplex PCR. The profile shows fewer than 20,000 clones, about 80% of them singletons. The data belong to a study of a mutant IDH1 vaccine in newly diagnosed glioma. The CDR3 extends over 15 amino acids. The germline V gene has CDR1 SGHVS and CDR2 FQNEAQ. Deletions cut 1 base from V and 3 bases from J, with 10 bases between. The time point: baseline, week 1 (first vaccination visit). Stated treatment: pre-vaccination baseline after standard-of-care therapy.

This sample comprised PBMCs, obtained from a glioma patient treated with radiotherapy, temozolomide or both. The receptor was derived from a man between 40 and 49 years old with glioma. The chain combines TRBV7-8 with TRBJ1-5, with a weak D call TRBD1 (5 bases). The CDR3 DNA reads as TGTGCCAGCAGCTTAGGTGGGGGAGACAATCAGCCCCAGCATTTT. Amino acid sequence: CASSLGGGDNQPQHF.